This T cell receptor beta chain is from a study of blood T cells in healthy people across ages (dated by TCRdb to about 2015). Regarding the complete study: Template switching captured roughly one uniquely barcoded TCR beta cDNA molecule per two T cells in model experiments. Using deep sequencing normalized with unique cDNA molecular identifiers, the study measured how TCR beta repertoire diversity changes with age. The donors were split into four age groups: young (average around 15 years), middle-aged (39), aged (roughly 68) and long-lived (more than 80). Using the same blood draw, the study looked at two additional independent replicas of 1 million unique cDNA reads for two donors, one aged 18 to 30 and the other aged 80 or older.

What the research found in general, with its limitations: Bulk unsorted PBMC profiling prevented conclusive comparison of naive and antigen-experienced compartments. As age increased, observed TCR beta diversity per million T cells dropped in a roughly linear way, and a significant reduction was already evident by age 40. Observed TCR beta diversity correlated strongly with the percentage of naive T cells measured by flow cytometry. Estimates of total diversity based on one million sequenced T cells were regarded as lower bounds and as underestimates. Compared with the aged group, the long-lived group had more naive CD4+ T cells, fewer expanded clones and increased TCR diversity, a pattern suggesting age selection. Because donor CMV infection status was unknown, age-related changes in expanded clonotypes were potentially confounded.

Libraries came from 5' RACE. Instrument on record: Illumina HiSeq 2500. A second about 7 to 11 cycle PCR used a sample-barcoded 5' primer and a J-beta primer mix. A template-switch 5' adaptor carrying 12 random nucleotides introduced a unique molecular identifier onto each TCR beta cDNA molecule. At least 2.5 million CDR3-containing paired-end reads were obtained from each sample. First-strand cDNA was synthesized from all RNA with the Mint cDNA synthesis kit, primed by a TRBC-specific oligonucleotide. All cDNA was treated with uracil-DNA glycosylase and then went through a first 18-cycle PCR with the universal primers M1SS and BC2_uni_R. As for the authors' bioinformatics: For normalization, 1 million high-quality reads, each with a distinct molecular identifier, were randomly selected from each sample. Reads with shared molecular identifiers were discarded instead of being binned into consensus sequences. MiTCR, run with a Q25 quality threshold and the strictest error-elimination algorithm, handled CDR3 identification, clonotype clustering and error correction. A nonparametric unseen species model using Euler transformation provided a lower-bound estimate of total TCR beta diversity. Using fastp at Q25 and MiXCR, TCRdb reprocessed the public reads and kept productive beta chains. Merged by CDR3 protein, the rows form single entries marked with the most common genes and DNA. The V and J calls, along with clone size, are taken from TCRdb and not from the paper's own processing. The sample table lists about 720,000 distinct CDR3 sequences, roughly 25% of them with a count of one. The ten largest clonotypes hold approximately 4% of the sample.

Remarks on this clonotype: Its specific antigen is unknown. No much larger clone is present one base from it, and per-base qualities are unavailable.

At the junction V is shortened by 2 bases and J by 4 bases; bases outside the gene matches: 5. The CDR3 sequence holds 16 residues, the cysteine and phenylalanine included. Only CDR3 DNA remains: 48 bases, in frame from the first base. CDR1 and CDR2 (DFQATT, SNEGSKA) derive from the germline V gene (reference sequence). The donors were around 39 Caucasian individuals from Russia, aged roughly 6 to 100 years, who were systemically healthy. Each donor gave about 9.2 milliliters of peripheral blood, drawn into EDTA-treated Vacutainer tubes. Ficoll-Paque density-gradient centrifugation was used to isolate PBMCs, with at least 7 million obtained per sample. Total RNA was extracted from PBMCs with Trizol reagent, with at least 6 micrograms obtained per sample. The percentages of naive CD45RAhigh/CD27high T cells were determined by flow cytometry on a PBMC aliquot from every donor. These data are also associated with another study on T cells of mothers and their children. The second study's paper adds: Nine systemically healthy Caucasian individuals, comprising three mothers and their six children, were included as donors. cDNA synthesis used all of the extracted RNA, with roughly 1.5 ug of RNA in each 15 ul reaction. Sample barcodes and 2-4 random nucleotides were added via the M1S primer in the second PCR. Over 9.5 million TCR beta CDR3 reads were obtained for each mother, and 2.5 million to 3.5 million reads were obtained for each child. TCR recombination output is similarly shaped by thymic selection in related and unrelated pairs, with a minor effect exerted by inherited differences. Normalized repertoire overlap in related mother-child pairs was always slightly higher than in unrelated mother-child pairs, but the difference was never significant. No persistent microchimeric T cell clones were detected, at a sensitivity of 90 to 100 clones per million clonotypes. To look for features that set related mother-child pairs apart from unrelated individuals, the researchers ran deep NGS to compare the TCR beta repertoires of mothers and children. On average, the children were around 11 +/- 4 years old, while the mothers were about 40 +/- 4 years old. Libraries were sequenced on Illumina HiSeq 2000 with 100+100 nt paired-end reads after adapter ligation with NEBNext reagents. To prevent cross-contamination, the mother and child libraries were prepared a month apart and were sequenced in separate runs. For each donor, between about 450,000 and 2,300,000 distinct TCR beta clonotypes were identified. Naive TCR beta clonotypes were estimated from low-frequency clonotypes matched to each donor's FACS-determined naive share, without sorting.

Recombination joined TRBV20-1 with TRBJ2-5; a stretch of 15 junction bases matches TRBD2. This TCR came from a boy aged 5-17 years in good health. The sequenced sample consisted of blood. The CDR3 has the sequence CSARLGLAGGIETQYF. The bases read TGCAGTGCTAGACTAGGACTAGCGGGGGGGATAGAGACCCAGTACTTC.